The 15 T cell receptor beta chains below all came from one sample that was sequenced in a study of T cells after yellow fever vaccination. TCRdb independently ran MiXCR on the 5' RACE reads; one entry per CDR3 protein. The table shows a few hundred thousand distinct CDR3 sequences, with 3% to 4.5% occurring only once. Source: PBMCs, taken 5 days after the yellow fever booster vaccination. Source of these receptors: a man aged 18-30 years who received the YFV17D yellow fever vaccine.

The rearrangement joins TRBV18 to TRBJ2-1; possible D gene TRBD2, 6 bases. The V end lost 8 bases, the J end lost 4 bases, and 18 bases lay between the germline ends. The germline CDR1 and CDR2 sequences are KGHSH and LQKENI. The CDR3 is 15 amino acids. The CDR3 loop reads CASPPPGVRYNEQFF. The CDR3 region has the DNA TGTGCCAGCCCCCCACCGGGGGTGAGGTACAATGAGCAGTTCTTC.

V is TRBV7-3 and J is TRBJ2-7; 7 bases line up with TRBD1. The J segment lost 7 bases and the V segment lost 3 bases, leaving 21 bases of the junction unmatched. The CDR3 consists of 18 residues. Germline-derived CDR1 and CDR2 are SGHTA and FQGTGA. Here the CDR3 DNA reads TGTGCCAGCAGCTTCCAACCGAGGGGTAACGGGGAACAGGGGGAGCAGTACGTC. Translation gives CASSFQPRGNGEQGEQYV.

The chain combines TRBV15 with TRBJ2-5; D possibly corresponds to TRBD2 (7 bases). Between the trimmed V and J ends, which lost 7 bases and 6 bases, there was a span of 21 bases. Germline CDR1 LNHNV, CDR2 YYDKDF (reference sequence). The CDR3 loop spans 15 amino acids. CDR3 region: CATTSTRGALKTQYF. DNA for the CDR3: TGTGCCACCACCTCAACCCGGGGGGCCCTGAAGACCCAGTACTTC.

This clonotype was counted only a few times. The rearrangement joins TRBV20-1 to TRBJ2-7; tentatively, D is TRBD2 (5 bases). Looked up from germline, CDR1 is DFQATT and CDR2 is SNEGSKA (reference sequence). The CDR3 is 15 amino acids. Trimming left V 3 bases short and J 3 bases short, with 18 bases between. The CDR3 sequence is CSASKGSRANYEQYF. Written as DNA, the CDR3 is TGCAGTGCTAGTAAGGGTTCGCGGGCCAACTACGAGCAGTACTTC.

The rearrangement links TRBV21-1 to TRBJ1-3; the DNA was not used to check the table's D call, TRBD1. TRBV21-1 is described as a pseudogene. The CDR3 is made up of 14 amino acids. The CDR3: CARKDRVSGNTIYF. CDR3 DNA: TGTGCCAGGAAAGACAGGGTCTCTGGAAACACCATATACTTT.

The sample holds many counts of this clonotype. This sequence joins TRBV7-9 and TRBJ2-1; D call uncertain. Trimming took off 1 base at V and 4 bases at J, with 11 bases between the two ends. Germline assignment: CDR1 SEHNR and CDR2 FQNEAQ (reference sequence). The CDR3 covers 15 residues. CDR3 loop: CASSLGTSAYNEQFF. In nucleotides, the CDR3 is TGTGCCAGCAGCTTAGGCACCTCGGCATACAATGAGCAGTTCTTC.

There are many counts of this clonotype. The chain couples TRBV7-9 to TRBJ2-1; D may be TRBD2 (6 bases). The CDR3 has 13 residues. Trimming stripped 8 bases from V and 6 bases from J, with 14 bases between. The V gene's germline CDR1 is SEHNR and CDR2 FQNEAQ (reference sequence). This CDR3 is CASRREEGNEQFF. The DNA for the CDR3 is TGTGCCAGCCGCAGGGAGGAGGGCAATGAGCAGTTCTTC.

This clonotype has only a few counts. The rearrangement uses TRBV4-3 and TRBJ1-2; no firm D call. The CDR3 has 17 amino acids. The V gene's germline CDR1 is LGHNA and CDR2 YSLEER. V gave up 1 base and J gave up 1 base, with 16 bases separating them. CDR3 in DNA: TGCGCCAGCAGCCAAGCCGGGTCGTCCGGTTATAACTATGGCTACACCTTC. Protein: CASSQAGSSGYNYGYTF.

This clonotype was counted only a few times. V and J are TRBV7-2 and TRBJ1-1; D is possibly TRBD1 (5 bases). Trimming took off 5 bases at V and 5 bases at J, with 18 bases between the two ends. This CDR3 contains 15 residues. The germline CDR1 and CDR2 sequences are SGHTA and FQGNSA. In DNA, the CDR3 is TGTGCCAGCAGCCAACAGGCAGGGAGGTGGACTGAAGCTTTCTTT. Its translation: CASSQQAGRWTEAFF.

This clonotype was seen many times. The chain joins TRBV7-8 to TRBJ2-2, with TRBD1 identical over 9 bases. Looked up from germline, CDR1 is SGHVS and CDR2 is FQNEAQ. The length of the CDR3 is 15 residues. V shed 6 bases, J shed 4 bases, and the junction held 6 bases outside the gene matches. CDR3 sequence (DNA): TGTGCCAGCAGTTCCTACAGGGGGCCCACCGGGGAGCTGTTTTTT. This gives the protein CASSSYRGPTGELFF.

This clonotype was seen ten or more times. CDR3 residues: CASSHGPTYEQYF. CDR3 DNA: TGCGCCAGCAGCCATGGACCCACCTACGAGCAGTACTTC. The chain joins TRBV4-3 to TRBJ2-7, with D unclear. Trimming took 3 bases from V and 2 from J, leaving 8 bases between them. Germline values: CDR1 LGHNA, CDR2 YSLEER. The CDR3 has 13 residues.

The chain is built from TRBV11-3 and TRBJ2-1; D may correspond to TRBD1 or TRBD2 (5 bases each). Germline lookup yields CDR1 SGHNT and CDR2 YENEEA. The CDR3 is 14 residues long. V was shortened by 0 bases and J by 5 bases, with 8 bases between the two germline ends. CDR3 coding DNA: TGTGCCAGCAGCTTAGACGGGACCGACAATGAGCAGTTCTTC. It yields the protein CASSLDGTDNEQFF.

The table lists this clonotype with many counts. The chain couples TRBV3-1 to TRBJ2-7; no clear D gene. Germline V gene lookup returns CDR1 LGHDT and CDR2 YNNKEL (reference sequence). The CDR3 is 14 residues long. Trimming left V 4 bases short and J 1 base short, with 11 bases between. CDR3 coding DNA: TGTGCCAGCAGCCCCGGGTTCGGGTCCTACGAGCAGTACGTC. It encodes CASSPGFGSYEQYV.

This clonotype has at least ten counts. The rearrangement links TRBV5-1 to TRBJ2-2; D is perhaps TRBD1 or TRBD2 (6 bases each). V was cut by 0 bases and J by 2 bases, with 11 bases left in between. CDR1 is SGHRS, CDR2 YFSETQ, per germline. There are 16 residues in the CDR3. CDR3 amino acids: CASSLVRGLNTGELFF. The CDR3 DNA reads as TGCGCCAGCAGCTTGGTACGGGGGCTCAACACCGGGGAGCTGTTTTTT.

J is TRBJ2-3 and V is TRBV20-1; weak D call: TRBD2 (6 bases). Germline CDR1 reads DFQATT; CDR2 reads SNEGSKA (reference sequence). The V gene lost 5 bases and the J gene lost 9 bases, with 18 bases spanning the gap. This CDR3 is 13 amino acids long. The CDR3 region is CSAPRDRDSTQYF. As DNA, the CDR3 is TGCAGTGCTCCCCGGGACCGGGACTCGACGCAGTATTTT.